These 26 T cell receptor beta chains originate from one sample sequenced in a study of shared clonotypes between healthy human individuals. Assay used: immunoSEQ multiplex PCR; TCRdb lists only in-frame clones, some missing. Here the sample spans roughly 2.6 million clones, roughly 92% being singletons. Material: naive CD4+ T cells sorted from blood. Described subset: CD45RA+ positively selected. The receptor set was obtained from a man between 18 and 29 years old in good health.

This chain uses TRBV27 with TRBJ2-3; D is perhaps TRBD1 (5 bases). V was cut by 2 bases and J by 0 bases, with 12 bases left in between. Germline V gives CDR1 MNHEY, CDR2 SMNVEV (reference sequence). The CDR3 length is 16 residues. This CDR3 reads CASSLGGHPSTDTQYF. CDR3 DNA: TGTGCCAGCAGTTTAGGCGGACACCCTAGCACAGATACGCAGTATTTT.

The gene calls are TRBV9 and TRBJ2-1, with 11 positions matching TRBD2. The CDR3 sequence is 15 residues long. The trim removed 0 bases at V and 6 bases at J, leaving 2 bases unmatched. Germline loops: CDR1 SGDLS, CDR2 YYNGEE. DNA for the CDR3: TGTGCCAGCAGCGTAGTAACTAGCGGGGGCAATGAGCAGTTCTTC. It is translated as CASSVVTSGGNEQFF.

The J gene is TRBJ1-5, the V gene TRBV30; 12 bases agree with TRBD1. The CDR3 spans 14 residues. V trimming: 4 bases; J trimming: 6 bases; junction bases outside the gene matches: 4. Germline V gene data show CDR1 as GTSNPN and CDR2 as SVGIG (reference sequence). Here the CDR3 reads CAWTGQGAVQPQHF. The CDR3 DNA reads as TGTGCCTGGACGGGACAGGGGGCGGTTCAGCCCCAGCATTTT. The full variable domain, rest sourced from reference TRBV30 and TRBJ1-5, is SQTIHQWPATLVQPVGSPLSLECTVEGTSNPNLYWYRQAAGRGLQLLFYSVGIGQISSEVPQNLSASRPQDRQFILSSKKLLLSDSGFYLCAWTGQGAVQPQHFGDGTRLSIL.

This chain connects TRBV5-6 to TRBJ1-4; the D gene is possibly TRBD1 (6 bases). CDR1 is SGHDT and CDR2 is YYEEEE in the germline V gene. This CDR3 region has 16 residues. Trimming removed 0 bases at V and 4 bases at J, with 13 bases between. As DNA, the CDR3 is TGTGCCAGCAGCTTGGACGGGGGCAGTCTTAATGAAAAACTGTTTTTT. Its protein product is CASSLDGGSLNEKLFF.

This clone is a singleton in its sample. This chain uses TRBV7-9 with TRBJ2-3; D is perhaps TRBD2 (6 bases). V was shortened by 6 bases and J by 4 bases, with 11 bases between the two germline ends. CDR1 and CDR2 from the germline V gene are SEHNR and FQNEAQ (reference sequence). CDR3 length equals 13 residues. CDR3 residues: CASSKSGADTQYF. Written as DNA, the CDR3 is TGTGCCAGCAGTAAATCGGGAGCAGATACGCAGTATTTT.

This CDR3 reads CASSAWAGELFF. The CDR3 DNA is TGTGCCAGCAGCGCCTGGGCCGGGGAGCTGTTTTTT. The gene calls are TRBV9 and TRBJ2-2; D gene ambiguous. This CDR3 contains 12 residues. Germline CDR1 is SGDLS and CDR2 is YYNGEE. V shed 3 bases and J shed 6 bases, with 6 bases lying between them.

The gene calls are TRBV28 and TRBJ2-7; D is unclear. CDR1 and CDR2 (germline): MDHEN, SYDVKM. V was trimmed by 10 bases and J by 1 base, leaving 11 bases between them. The CDR3 loop spans 12 amino acids. CDR3 sequence reads: CATRTESYEQYF. CDR3 bases: TGTGCCACCCGCACAGAATCCTACGAGCAGTACTTC. The variable domain in full, with the rest retrieved from reference TRBV28 and TRBJ2-7, is DVKVTQSSRYLVKRTGEKVFLECVQDMDHENMFWYRQDPGLGLRLIYFSYDVKMKEKGDIPEGYSVSREKKERFSLILESASTNQTSMYLCATRTESYEQYFGPGTRLTVT.

V and J are TRBV9 and TRBJ1-1; D unresolved. The length of the CDR3 is 13 residues. The V gene lost 0 bases and the J gene lost 3 bases, with 6 bases spanning the gap. Germline-derived CDR1 and CDR2 are SGDLS and YYNGEE. CDR3 bases: TGTGCCAGCAGCGTAGCTATAGACACTGAAGCTTTCTTT. Its translation is CASSVAIDTEAFF.

This clone has a single count. Other DNA sequences from this sample encode an identical CDR3 as well. The V gene is TRBV7-9, the J gene TRBJ1-4; no definite D call. Looked up from germline, CDR1 is SEHNR and CDR2 is FQNEAQ (reference sequence). CDR3 size: 15 residues. The V gene lost 0 bases and the J gene lost 0 bases, with 5 bases spanning the gap. CDR3 region: CASSLAGPTNEKLFF. The DNA for the CDR3 is TGTGCCAGCAGCTTAGCAGGGCCAACTAATGAAAAACTGTTTTTT.

J is TRBJ1-6 and V is TRBV5-8, with 7 positions matching TRBD1. Germline values: CDR1 SGHTS, CDR2 YDEGEE. The CDR3 extends over 16 amino acids. Trimming removed 3 bases from V and 8 bases from J; junction bases left unmatched: 11. The CDR3 nucleotides are TGTGCCAGCAGCTCCCCGAGGGACAGTAACTATTCACCCCTCCACTTT. It specifies CASSSPRDSNYSPLHF.

The chain uses TRBV7-2 and TRBJ2-7; 12 bases align to TRBD2. J lost 2 bases, V lost 5 bases, and 4 bases had no gene match. The CDR3 consists of 15 residues. Germline assignment: CDR1 SGHTA and CDR2 FQGNSA. DNA of the CDR3: TGTGCCAGCAGCATCCCTAGCGGGAGGGCCTACGAGCAGTACTTC. Amino acids: CASSIPSGRAYEQYF.

The chain combines TRBV6-6 with TRBJ1-2, with a weak D call TRBD1 (6 bases). V lost 2 bases and J 9 bases, leaving 10 bases between the germline ends. This CDR3 comprises 12 residues. Germline V gene sequence: CDR1 MNHNY, CDR2 SVGAGI (reference sequence). Here the CDR3 reads CASSYGGGSYTF. The CDR3 nucleotides are TGTGCCAGCAGTTACGGGGGCGGGAGCTACACCTTC.

The chain employs TRBV5-6 and TRBJ1-2, with D possibly matching TRBD1 (6 bases). This CDR3 region has 15 residues. Between the trimmed V and J ends, which lost 3 bases and 5 bases, there was a span of 17 bases. Looked up from germline, CDR1 is SGHDT and CDR2 is YYEEEE. Here the CDR3 reads CASSWQNRELYGYTF. CDR3 sequence (DNA): TGTGCCAGCAGCTGGCAGAACAGGGAGCTTTATGGCTACACCTTC.

The chain recombines TRBV19 with TRBJ1-1; D may be TRBD1 (5 bases). CDR1 is LNHDA and CDR2 is SQIVND in the germline V gene (reference sequence). This CDR3 contains 17 residues. V lost 3 bases and J lost 0, with 17 bases in between. CDR3 residues: CASSIRGVGVMNTEAFF. The DNA for the CDR3 is TGTGCCAGTAGTATCAGAGGGGTAGGCGTTATGAACACTGAAGCTTTCTTT. Variable domain in full (rest from reference TRBV19 and TRBJ1-1): DGGITQSPKYLFRKEGQNVTLSCEQNLNHDAMYWYRQDPGQGLRLIYYSQIVNDFQKGDIAEGYSVSREKKESFPLTVTSAQKNPTAFYLCASSIRGVGVMNTEAFFGQGTRLTVV.

The chain employs TRBV5-1 and TRBJ2-7; D might be TRBD1 (6 bases). V dropped 5 bases and J dropped 2 bases, with 11 bases sitting between them. CDR3 length equals 13 residues. In germline, CDR1 is SGHRS, CDR2 YFSETQ. CDR3 in amino acids: CASRKTGTYEQYF. CDR3 nucleotide sequence: TGCGCCAGCAGAAAGACAGGAACCTACGAGCAGTACTTC.

A single count supports this clone. The chain joins TRBV10-3 to TRBJ2-5; D remains ambiguous. Germline lookup yields CDR1 ENHRY and CDR2 SYGVKD. The CDR3 is 13 residues long. Trimming shortened V by 9 bases and J by 7 bases, and 18 bases separated the two germline ends. The CDR3: CAMGQVQSGTQYF. CDR3 nucleotide sequence: TGTGCCATGGGTCAGGTCCAAAGTGGGACCCAGTACTTC.

The V call is TRBV11-1, the J call TRBJ1-6, with 7 positions matching TRBD1. Germline CDR1 reads SGHAT; CDR2 reads FQDESV (reference sequence). This CDR3 comprises 15 residues. The ends lost 5 bases at V and 7 bases at J; junction bases unmatched: 8. CDR3 amino acids: CASSPRDSDNSPLHF. In nucleotides, the CDR3 is TGTGCCAGCAGCCCGAGGGACAGTGACAATTCACCCCTCCACTTT.

In the case of this clone: In the same sample, other DNA sequences code for this CDR3. The rearrangement joins TRBV30 to TRBJ2-1; D is perhaps TRBD2 (5 bases). In germline, CDR1 is GTSNPN, CDR2 SVGIG (reference sequence). The CDR3 is 12 amino acids. Deletions cut 3 bases from V and 3 bases from J, with 6 bases between. The CDR3 DNA follows: TGTGCCTGGAGGAGGGACTACAATGAGCAGTTCTTC. This gives the protein CAWRRDYNEQFF.

This rearrangement joins TRBV6-1 to TRBJ2-7; D gene uncertain. Per the germline V gene, CDR1 is MNHNS and CDR2 is SASEGT. Trimming stripped 5 bases from V and 2 bases from J, with 13 bases between. The CDR3 is made up of 14 amino acids. CDR3 DNA sequence: TGTGCCAGCAGTAAGAACAAAGGCACCTACGAGCAGTACTTC. It codes for CASSKNKGTYEQYF.

CDR3: CAISDRDQETQYF. The CDR3 DNA is TGTGCCATCTCAGACAGGGACCAAGAGACCCAGTACTTC. V is TRBV25-1 and J is TRBJ2-5; the match to TRBD1 covers 7 bases. The germline V gene has CDR1 MGHDK and CDR2 SYGVNS. The V segment lost 10 bases and the J segment 0 bases; nucleotides outside the gene matches: 5. The CDR3 spans 13 residues.

The chain carries TRBV28 and TRBJ2-7, with D tentatively TRBD1 (5 bases). Germline V lookup: CDR1 MDHEN, CDR2 SYDVKM. V was trimmed by 6 bases and J by 0 bases, leaving 18 bases between them. The CDR3 runs to 16 residues. The CDR3 protein is CASSPGHLSGSYEQYF. In DNA, the CDR3 is TGTGCCAGCAGCCCTGGACACCTCTCGGGCTCCTACGAGCAGTACTTC.

This clone was observed once. This chain uses TRBV5-1 with TRBJ2-7; TRBD2 might be the D (5 bases). The germline V and J ends were trimmed by 4 bases and 2 bases, with 16 bases remaining between them. The CDR3 spans 15 residues. The germline gives CDR1 SGHRS, CDR2 YFSETQ. The CDR3 protein is CASSIDEGGTYEQYF. DNA for the CDR3: TGCGCCAGCAGCATAGACGAGGGTGGGACCTACGAGCAGTACTTC.

This clone has only one observation. The gene calls are TRBV6-5 and TRBJ2-7; D might be TRBD1 (6 bases). V shed 6 bases and J shed 2 bases, with 17 bases lying between them. The CDR3 has 15 amino acids. CDR1 MNHEY and CDR2 SVGAGI come from the germline V gene. The DNA for the CDR3 is TGTGCCAGCAGCGTGGACCTCCAGGGGACCTACGAGCAGTACTTC. The encoded protein is CASSVDLQGTYEQYF.

This clone was picked up a small number of times. The V and J genes are TRBV7-3 and TRBJ2-2; possibly TRBD1 for D (5 bases). V gave up 2 bases and J gave up 4 bases, with 11 bases separating them. CDR3 size: 15 residues. The germline CDR1 and CDR2 sequences are SGHTA and FQGTGA. CDR3 residues: CASSLGAGPTGELFF. The CDR3 DNA reads as TGTGCCAGCAGCTTAGGGGCAGGCCCCACCGGGGAGCTGTTTTTT.

This chain links TRBV5-1 with TRBJ1-1; possible D gene TRBD1, 6 bases. Trimming pared 4 bases from V and 1 base from J, leaving 11 bases between. The CDR3 runs 14 residues. Germline V gene lookup returns CDR1 SGHRS and CDR2 YFSETQ. The CDR3 reads CASSPGHTNTEAFF. CDR3 DNA: TGCGCCAGCAGCCCGGGACACACGAACACTGAAGCTTTCTTT. The entire variable domain, with the rest obtained from reference TRBV5-1 and TRBJ1-1, is as follows: KAGVTQTPRYLIKTRGQQVTLSCSPISGHRSVSWYQQTPGQGLQFLFEYFSETQRNKGNFPGRFSGRQFSNSRSEMNVSTLELGDSALYLCASSPGHTNTEAFFGQGTRLTVV.

The chain carries TRBV5-1 and TRBJ2-7, with 10 bases lining up with TRBD1. CDR3 length: 15 residues. Germline CDR1 is SGHRS and CDR2 is YFSETQ. The V segment lost 4 bases and the J segment 5 bases; nucleotides outside the gene matches: 9. The CDR3 DNA follows: TGCGCCAGCAGCGAGACAGGGGGCTCTACCCACGAGCAGTACTTC. It translates to CASSETGGSTHEQYF.